A single sample is the source of the 18 T cell receptor beta chains below, sequenced in a study of blood T cell repertoires in COVID-19. Profiled with immunoSEQ multiplex PCR; TCRdb holds only in-frame clones, not every one. This sample has about 160,000 clones, with roughly 90% found just once. The specimen sequenced was PBMCs or T cells enriched from blood (not recorded which). The receptors stem from a woman in her fifties or sixties who had recovered from COVID-19.

The chain carries TRBV6-6 and TRBJ2-7; 9 bases line up with TRBD1. The germline V gene encodes CDR1 MNHNY and CDR2 SVGAGI (reference sequence). Trimming took 6 bases from V and 3 from J; bases not matched to a gene: 6. The CDR3 length is 14 residues. CDR3 amino acids: CASRDTGGNYEQYF. In DNA form, the CDR3 reads TGTGCCAGCAGAGACACAGGGGGCAACTACGAGCAGTACTTC.

Concerning this clone: One end of the junction does not line up with germline, which may come from a read error. The gene calls are TRBV28 and TRBJ2-7, with 9 nucleotides matching TRBD1. CDR1 MDHEN and CDR2 SYDVKM come from the germline V gene. The CDR3 runs 12 residues. The CDR3 DNA sequence: TGTGCCAGCAGTTTCACGGACAGGGGCCACGTTTGG. It is translated as CASSFTDRGHVW.

The chain combines TRBV7-2 with TRBJ2-5, with TRBD1 matching over 9 bases. Germline V gene sequence: CDR1 SGHTA, CDR2 FQGNSA. V dropped 4 bases and J dropped 8; count of bases not matched to a gene: 8. There are 14 residues in the CDR3. CDR3 DNA sequence: TGTGCCAGCAGCTCAGGGGACAGGGCCCAAACCCAGTACTTC. It encodes CASSSGDRAQTQYF. Based on the CDR3 plus reference TRBV7-2 and TRBJ2-5, the full variable domain is GAGVSQSPSNKVTEKGKDVELRCDPISGHTALYWYRQSLGQGLEFLIYFQGNSAPDKSGLPSDRFSAERTGGSVSTLTIQRTQQEDSAVYLCASSSGDRAQTQYFGPGTRLLVL.

The chain has TRBV7-9 and TRBJ2-7; 9 bases are a match to TRBD1. Per the germline V gene, CDR1 is SEHNR and CDR2 is FQNEAQ (reference sequence). The CDR3 spans 12 residues. In nucleotides, the CDR3 is TGTGCCAGCAGCCTGGGACAGGGAGTTGTTAGAGTC. As protein: CASSLGQGVVRV.

The V and J genes are TRBV7-2 and TRBJ1-3; D remains unclear. This CDR3 spans 14 amino acids. Germline CDR1 and CDR2: SGHTA and FQGNSA. V was pared by 2 bases and J by 4 bases, with 9 bases between. The CDR3 region is CASSLRLRGNTIYF. For the CDR3, the DNA is TGTGCCAGCAGCTTACGGCTGAGGGGAAACACCATATATTTT.

In this sample, this clone turned up once. The chain couples TRBV11-2 to TRBJ2-7; D is unclear. The CDR3 has 11 residues. Germline lookup yields CDR1 SGHAT and CDR2 FQNNGV. Trimming took off 5 bases at V and 2 bases at J, with 4 bases between the two ends. CDR3 protein: CASSPAYEQYF. The CDR3 DNA sequence: TGTGCCAGCAGCCCCGCCTACGAGCAGTACTTC.

The chain is built from TRBV7-8 and TRBJ1-4, with 8 bases aligning to TRBD1. The germline CDR1 and CDR2 sequences are SGHVS and FQNEAQ. J lost 0 bases, V lost 5 bases, and 26 bases had no gene match. The CDR3 is 23 residues long. The CDR3 protein is CASSLKTGAINGLLNATNEKLFF. For the CDR3, the DNA is TGTGCCAGCAGCCTTAAGACAGGGGCCATAAACGGCCTCCTTAATGCAACTAATGAAAAACTGTTTTTT.

V gene TRBV4-1 combines with J gene TRBJ2-3; 11 bases are shared with TRBD2. Germline V CDR1 and CDR2: MGHRA, YSYEKL. The CDR3 has 18 amino acids. J was trimmed by 0 bases and V by 4 bases; bases with no gene match: 9. The DNA of the CDR3 is TGCGCCAGCAGCCTCGATAGCGGGGGGGTTGGGAGCACAGATACGCAGTATTTT. Encoded protein: CASSLDSGGVGSTDTQYF.

The chain combines TRBV7-9 with TRBJ1-3; a possible D gene is TRBD1 (5 bases). This CDR3 has 17 amino acids. Germline values: CDR1 SEHNR, CDR2 FQNEAQ (reference sequence). Deletions cut 5 bases from V and 0 bases from J, with 17 bases between. CDR3 bases: TGTGCCAGCAGCCCGCGGGACCTTCTACACTCTGGAAACACCATATATTTT. Its translation: CASSPRDLLHSGNTIYF.

This rearrangement joins TRBV11-3 to TRBJ2-5; tentatively, D is TRBD1 (5 bases). The J call is doubtful: the DNA matches TRBJ2-7 better. In germline, CDR1 is SGHNT, CDR2 YENEEA. The CDR3 is 15 residues long. The CDR3 DNA reads as TGTGCCAGCAGCTTAGAGCAGGGTGCAGCCTACGAGCAGTACTTC. Its protein product is CASSLEQGAAYEQYF.

The table lists this clone with a few counts. This chain uses TRBV19 with TRBJ1-2; 10 positions agree with TRBD1. This CDR3 has 15 amino acids. The germline V gene encodes CDR1 LNHDA and CDR2 SQIVND (reference sequence). After removal of 6 bases from V and 7 bases from J, the junction contained 11 bases not matched to a gene. The CDR3 spells CASRDDRGQVRGYTF. For the CDR3, the DNA is TGTGCCAGTAGGGACGACAGGGGGCAGGTTCGTGGCTACACCTTC. The entire variable domain, with the rest obtained from reference TRBV19 and TRBJ1-2, is as follows: DGGITQSPKYLFRKEGQNVTLSCEQNLNHDAMYWYRQDPGQGLRLIYYSQIVNDFQKGDIAEGYSVSREKKESFPLTVTSAQKNPTAFYLCASRDDRGQVRGYTFGSGTRLTVV.

V usage is TRBV2 and J usage is TRBJ1-5; TRBD1 aligns across 8 bases. V shed 7 bases and J 7 bases; nucleotides not matched to a gene: 9. The CDR3 runs to 14 residues. Germline V lookup: CDR1 SNHLY, CDR2 FYNNEI. CDR3 bases: TGTGCCAGCACCGGACAGGGTGGAAGGCAGCCCCAGCATTTT. It yields the protein CASTGQGGRQPQHF.

The chain carries TRBV5-1 and TRBJ2-3, with 8 bases identical to TRBD2. V was pared by 2 bases and J by 3 bases, with 5 bases of the junction left unmatched. Germline V gene lookup returns CDR1 SGHRS and CDR2 YFSETQ. CDR3 length: 15 residues. CDR3 DNA sequence: TGCGCCAGCAGCTTCGGCGGGGGGCCTACAGATACGCAGTATTTT. This translates into CASSFGGGPTDTQYF.

The V call is TRBV7-2, the J call TRBJ1-3; D uncertain. The CDR3 is 17 residues long. Trimming took 4 bases from V and 0 from J, leaving 16 bases between them. Germline V gives CDR1 SGHTA, CDR2 FQGNSA. The CDR3 DNA follows: TGTGCCAGCAGCTCAGTGGCCCTGACAAGCTCTGGAAACACCATATATTTT. Translating it yields CASSSVALTSSGNTIYF.

The chain joins TRBV5-5 to TRBJ1-2; TRBD1 might be the D (5 bases). Trimming took off 4 bases at V and 2 bases at J, with 12 bases between the two ends. Per germline, CDR1 SGHKS and CDR2 YYEKEE (reference sequence). The length of the CDR3 is 14 residues. CDR3 residues: CASSLQGGNYGYTF. Written as DNA, the CDR3 is TGTGCCAGCAGCCTGCAGGGAGGAAACTATGGCTACACCTTC.

The V and J genes are TRBV10-1 and TRBJ1-5; 8 nucleotides match TRBD1. The V gene end was trimmed by 6 bases and the J gene end by 1 base; junction bases not matched to a gene: 14. The V gene's germline CDR1 is WNHNN and CDR2 SYGVQD (reference sequence). CDR3 length equals 18 residues. This CDR3 reads CASRRRDRGFASNQPQHF. The CDR3, as DNA: TGCGCCAGCAGACGACGAGACAGGGGCTTTGCGAGCAATCAGCCCCAGCATTTT.

The chain combines TRBV5-5 with TRBJ1-3; tentatively, D is TRBD1 (5 bases). Trimming left V 4 bases short and J 0 bases short, with 14 bases between. CDR1 SGHKS and CDR2 YYEKEE come from the germline V gene (reference sequence). This CDR3 is 16 amino acids long. The CDR3 spells CASSGAMGNSGNTIYF. The CDR3 DNA follows: TGTGCCAGCAGCGGGGCTATGGGCAACTCTGGAAACACCATATATTTT.

The chain is built from TRBV7-2 and TRBJ1-6; no definite D call. Germline V gene sequence: CDR1 SGHTA, CDR2 FQGNSA. Trimming stripped 1 base from V and 1 base from J, with 5 bases between. CDR3 length: 15 residues. The CDR3: CASSLVESYNSPLHF. For the CDR3, the DNA is TGTGCCAGCAGCTTAGTAGAGTCCTATAATTCACCCCTCCACTTT.